This T cell receptor beta chain was identified in a study of low-dose radiotherapy and immunotherapy resistance in tumors. Sample time point: before trial treatment. Donors received nivolumab, ipilimumab, aspirin, low-dose cyclophosphamide and low-dose radiotherapy. From germline, CDR1 is SGHAT and CDR2 FQNNGV. Trimming took off 5 bases at V and 1 base at J, with 6 bases between the two ends. CDR3 length equals 14 residues. Covering alpha and beta chains, TRAV- and TRBV-specific primers were used for the first-strand cDNA. The PCR that amplified TCRs ran for about 20 cycles, relying on a constant-region primer and a V-primer adapter. TCRdb used MiXCR to reprocess the reads, holding one entry per CDR3 protein. The table shows around 79,000 distinct CDR3 sequences, with about 20% occurring only once. This clonotype occurred many times.

The chain employs TRBV11-2 and TRBJ2-6, with D unclear. The starting material was PBMCs, obtained before treatment. This sequence originates from a male donor with prostate cancer. The CDR3 bases are TGTGCCAGCAGCGCCCGGTCTGGGGCCAACGTCCTGACTTTC. Translating it yields CASSARSGANVLTF.